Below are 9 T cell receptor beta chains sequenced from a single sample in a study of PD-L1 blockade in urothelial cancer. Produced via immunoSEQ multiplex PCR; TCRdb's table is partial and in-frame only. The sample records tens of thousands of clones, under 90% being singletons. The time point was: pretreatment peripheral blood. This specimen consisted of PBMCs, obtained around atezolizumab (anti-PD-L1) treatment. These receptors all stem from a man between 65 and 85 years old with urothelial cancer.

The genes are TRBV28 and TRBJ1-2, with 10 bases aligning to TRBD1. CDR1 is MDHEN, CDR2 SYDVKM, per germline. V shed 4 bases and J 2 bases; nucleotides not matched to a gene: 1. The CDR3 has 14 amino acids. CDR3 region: CASSSGQGNYGYTF. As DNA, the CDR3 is TGTGCCAGCAGTTCGGGACAGGGGAACTATGGCTACACCTTC.

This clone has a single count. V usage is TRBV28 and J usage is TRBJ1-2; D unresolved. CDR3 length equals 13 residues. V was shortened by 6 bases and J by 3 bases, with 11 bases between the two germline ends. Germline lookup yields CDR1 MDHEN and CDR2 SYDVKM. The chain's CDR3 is CASSKMGDYGYTF. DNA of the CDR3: TGTGCCAGCAGCAAAATGGGCGACTATGGCTACACCTTC.

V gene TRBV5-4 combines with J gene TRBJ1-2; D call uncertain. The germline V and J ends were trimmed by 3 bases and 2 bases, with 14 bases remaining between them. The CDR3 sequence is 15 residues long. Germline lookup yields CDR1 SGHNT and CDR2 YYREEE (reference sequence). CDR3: CASSSLVDTNYGYTF. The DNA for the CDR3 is TGTGCCAGCAGCTCCCTGGTCGACACGAACTATGGCTACACCTTC.

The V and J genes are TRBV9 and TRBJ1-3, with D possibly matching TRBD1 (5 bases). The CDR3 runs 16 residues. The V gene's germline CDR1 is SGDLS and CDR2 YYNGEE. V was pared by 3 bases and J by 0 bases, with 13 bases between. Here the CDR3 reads CASSAGGTPSGNTIYF. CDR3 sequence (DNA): TGTGCCAGCAGCGCGGGGGGGACGCCCTCTGGAAACACCATATATTTT.

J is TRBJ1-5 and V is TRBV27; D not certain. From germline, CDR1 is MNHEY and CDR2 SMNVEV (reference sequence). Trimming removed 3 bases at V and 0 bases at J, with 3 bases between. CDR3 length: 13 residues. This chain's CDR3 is CASSFNSNQPQHF. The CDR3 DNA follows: TGTGCCAGCAGTTTTAATAGCAATCAGCCCCAGCATTTT.

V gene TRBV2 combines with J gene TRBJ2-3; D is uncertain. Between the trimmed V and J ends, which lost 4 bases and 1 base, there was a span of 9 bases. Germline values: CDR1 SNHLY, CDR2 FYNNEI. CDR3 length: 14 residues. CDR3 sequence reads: CASSGQSRTDTQYF. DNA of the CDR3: TGTGCCAGCAGTGGACAAAGCCGCACAGATACGCAGTATTTT.

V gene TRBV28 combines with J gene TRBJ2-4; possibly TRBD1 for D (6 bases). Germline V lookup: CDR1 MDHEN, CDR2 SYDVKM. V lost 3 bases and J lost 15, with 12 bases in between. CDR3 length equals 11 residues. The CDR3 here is CASSLQGRMYF. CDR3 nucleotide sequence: TGTGCCAGCAGTTTGCAGGGGAGAATGTACTTC.

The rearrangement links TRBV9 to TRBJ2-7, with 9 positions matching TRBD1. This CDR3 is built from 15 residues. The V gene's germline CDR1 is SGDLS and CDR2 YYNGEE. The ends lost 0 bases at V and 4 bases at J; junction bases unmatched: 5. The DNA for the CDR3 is TGTGCCAGCAGCGTAGACGGGACAGGGACATACGAGCAGTACTTC. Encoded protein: CASSVDGTGTYEQYF. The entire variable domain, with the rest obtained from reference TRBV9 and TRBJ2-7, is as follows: DSGVTQTPKHLITATGQRVTLRCSPRSGDLSVYWYQQSLDQGLQFLIQYYNGEERAKGNILERFSAQQFPDLHSELNLSSLELGDSALYFCASSVDGTGTYEQYFGPGTRLTVT.

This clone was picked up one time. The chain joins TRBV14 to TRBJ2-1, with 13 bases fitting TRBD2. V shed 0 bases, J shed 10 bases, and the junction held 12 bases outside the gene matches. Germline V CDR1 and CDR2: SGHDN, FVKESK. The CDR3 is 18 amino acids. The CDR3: CASSQDFAGLAGVREQFF. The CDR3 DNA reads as TGTGCCAGCAGCCAAGATTTTGCAGGACTAGCGGGAGTTCGGGAGCAGTTCTTC.